The TCR beta chain under discussion was sequenced for a study of somatic mutations in cytotoxic T cells in rheumatoid arthritis. Whole-study context: Flow sorting of some V beta antibody-stained T cells reached nearly 100% purity, with V beta1+ cells also TCRB-sequenced.

Original methodology: When patient CD8+ clones larger than 1% were compared with published virus-specific TCRB sequences, few matched. Assay: immunoSEQ multiplex PCR; the TCRdb copy retains only in-frame clones and omits some. From that table come the V and J calls and clone size; the DNA was used to work out D and trimming. The sample shows approximately 16,000 clones, 75% to 80% of them seen only once. In regard to this clone: Its antigen is undetermined.

Overall study findings and caveats: It was found that CD8+ T-cell clonality in rheumatoid arthritis patients did not differ significantly from that in age-matched healthy controls.

The CDR3 extends over 14 amino acids. Between the trimmed V and J ends, which lost 0 bases and 3 bases, there was a span of 9 bases. Per germline, CDR1 SGHDT and CDR2 YYEEEE. The sequencing input was CD8+ T cells sorted from blood. The clonotype comes from an adult with rheumatoid arthritis. The chain recombines TRBV5-6 with TRBJ2-5; D may be TRBD1 (6 bases). The CDR3 is CASSLGTVEETQYF. The DNA of the CDR3 is TGTGCCAGCAGCTTGGGGACAGTGGAAGAGACCCAGTACTTC. The complete variable domain, with remaining parts taken from reference TRBV5-6 and TRBJ2-5, reads DAGVTQSPTHLIKTRGQQVTLRCSPKSGHDTVSWYQQALGQGPQFIFQYYEEEERQRGNFPDRFSGHQFPNYSSELNVNALLLGDSALYLCASSLGTVEETQYFGPGTRLLVL.